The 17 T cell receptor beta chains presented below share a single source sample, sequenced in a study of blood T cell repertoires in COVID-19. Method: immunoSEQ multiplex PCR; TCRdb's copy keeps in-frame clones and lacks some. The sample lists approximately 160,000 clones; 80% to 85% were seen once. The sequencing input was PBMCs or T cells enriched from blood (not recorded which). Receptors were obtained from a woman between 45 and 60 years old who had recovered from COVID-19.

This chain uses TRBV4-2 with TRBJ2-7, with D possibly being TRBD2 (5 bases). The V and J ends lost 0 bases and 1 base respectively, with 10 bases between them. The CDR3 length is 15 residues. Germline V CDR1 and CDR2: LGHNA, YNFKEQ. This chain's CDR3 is CASSQDLAFSYEQYF. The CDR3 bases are TGTGCCAGCAGCCAAGATTTAGCGTTTTCCTACGAGCAGTACTTC.

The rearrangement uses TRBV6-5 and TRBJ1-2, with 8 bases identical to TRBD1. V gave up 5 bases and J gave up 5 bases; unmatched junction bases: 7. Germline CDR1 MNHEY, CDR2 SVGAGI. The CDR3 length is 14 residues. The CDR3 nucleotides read TGTGCCAGCAGTAAGACAGGGGAGTCGTATGGCTACACCTTC. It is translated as CASSKTGESYGYTF.

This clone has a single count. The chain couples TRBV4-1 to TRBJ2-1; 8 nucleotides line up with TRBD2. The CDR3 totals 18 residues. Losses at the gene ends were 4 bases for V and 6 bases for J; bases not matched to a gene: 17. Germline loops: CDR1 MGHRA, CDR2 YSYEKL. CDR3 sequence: CASSRVPPGLVNSNEQFF. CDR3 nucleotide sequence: TGCGCCAGCAGCCGCGTTCCTCCGGGACTAGTGAATTCCAATGAGCAGTTCTTC.

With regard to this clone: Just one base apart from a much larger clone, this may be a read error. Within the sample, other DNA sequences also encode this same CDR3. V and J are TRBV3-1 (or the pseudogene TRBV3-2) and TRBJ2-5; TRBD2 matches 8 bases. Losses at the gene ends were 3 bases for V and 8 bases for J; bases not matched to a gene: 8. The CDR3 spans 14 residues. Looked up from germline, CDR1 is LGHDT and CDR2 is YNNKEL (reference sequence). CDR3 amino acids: CASSHGRGGDTQYF. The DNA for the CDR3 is TGTGCCAGCAGCCACGGGAGGGGGGGGGACACCCAGTACTTC.

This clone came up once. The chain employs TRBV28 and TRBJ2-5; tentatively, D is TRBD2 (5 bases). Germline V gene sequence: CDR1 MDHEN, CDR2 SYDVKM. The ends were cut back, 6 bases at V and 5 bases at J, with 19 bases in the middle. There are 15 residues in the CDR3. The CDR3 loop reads CASSPLREMRETQYF. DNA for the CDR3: TGTGCCAGCAGCCCACTGAGGGAGATGCGGGAGACCCAGTACTTC.

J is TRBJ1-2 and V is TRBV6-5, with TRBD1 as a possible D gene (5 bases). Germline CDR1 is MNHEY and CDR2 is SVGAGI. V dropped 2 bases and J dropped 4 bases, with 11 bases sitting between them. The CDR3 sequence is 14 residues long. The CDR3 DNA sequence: TGTGCCAGCAGTTACAGGGAGGGGTTCTATGGCTACACCTTC. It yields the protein CASSYREGFYGYTF.

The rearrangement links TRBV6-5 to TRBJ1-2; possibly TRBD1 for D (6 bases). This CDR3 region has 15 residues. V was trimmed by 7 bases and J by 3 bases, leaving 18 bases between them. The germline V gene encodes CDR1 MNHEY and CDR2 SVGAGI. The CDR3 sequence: CASTAVLTGDYGYTF. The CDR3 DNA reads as TGTGCCAGCACCGCAGTCCTGACAGGCGACTATGGCTACACCTTC.

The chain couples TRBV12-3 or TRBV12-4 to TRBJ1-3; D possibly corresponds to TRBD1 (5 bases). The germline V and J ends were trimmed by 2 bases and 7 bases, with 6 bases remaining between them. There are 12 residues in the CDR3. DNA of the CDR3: TGTGCCAGCAGTTTAAAGGGGAACACCATATATTTT. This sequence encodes CASSLKGNTIYF.

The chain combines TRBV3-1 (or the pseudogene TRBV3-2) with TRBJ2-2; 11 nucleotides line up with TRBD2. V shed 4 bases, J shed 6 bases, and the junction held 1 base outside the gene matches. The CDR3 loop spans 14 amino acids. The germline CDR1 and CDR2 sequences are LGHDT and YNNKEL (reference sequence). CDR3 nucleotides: TGTGCCAGCAGCCGGACTAGCGGGTCCGGGGAGCTGTTTTTT. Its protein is CASSRTSGSGELFF.

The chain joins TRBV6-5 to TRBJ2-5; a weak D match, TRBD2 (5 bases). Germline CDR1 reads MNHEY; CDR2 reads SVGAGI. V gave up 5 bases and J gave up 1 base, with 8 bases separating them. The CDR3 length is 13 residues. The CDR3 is CASSPRAQETQYF. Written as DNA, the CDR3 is TGTGCCAGCAGTCCGAGGGCCCAAGAGACCCAGTACTTC.

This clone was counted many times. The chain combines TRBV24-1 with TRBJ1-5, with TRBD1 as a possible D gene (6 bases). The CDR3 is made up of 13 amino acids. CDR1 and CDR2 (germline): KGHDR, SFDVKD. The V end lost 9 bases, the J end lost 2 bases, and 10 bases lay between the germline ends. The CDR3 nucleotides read TGTGCCACCTATGGACAGTGCAATCAGCCCCAGCATTTT. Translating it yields CATYGQCNQPQHF.

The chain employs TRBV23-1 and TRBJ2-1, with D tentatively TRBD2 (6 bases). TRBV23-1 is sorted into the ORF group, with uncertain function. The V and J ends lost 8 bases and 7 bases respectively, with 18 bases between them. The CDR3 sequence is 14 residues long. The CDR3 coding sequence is TGCGCCAGCGGAAGGGACTCCTTGGGGAATGAGCAGTTCTTC. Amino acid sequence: CASGRDSLGNEQFF.

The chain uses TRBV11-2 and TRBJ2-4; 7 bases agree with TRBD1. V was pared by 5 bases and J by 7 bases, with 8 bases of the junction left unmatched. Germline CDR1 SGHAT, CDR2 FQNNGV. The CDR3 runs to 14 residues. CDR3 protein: CASSAGQEGNIQYF. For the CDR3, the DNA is TGTGCCAGCAGCGCAGGACAGGAAGGGAACATTCAGTACTTC. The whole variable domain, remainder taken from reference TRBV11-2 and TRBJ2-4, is EAGVAQSPRYKIIEKRQSVAFWCNPISGHATLYWYQQILGQGPKLLIQFQNNGVVDDSQLPKDRFSAERLKGVDSTLKIQPAKLEDSAVYLCASSAGQEGNIQYFGAGTRLSVL.

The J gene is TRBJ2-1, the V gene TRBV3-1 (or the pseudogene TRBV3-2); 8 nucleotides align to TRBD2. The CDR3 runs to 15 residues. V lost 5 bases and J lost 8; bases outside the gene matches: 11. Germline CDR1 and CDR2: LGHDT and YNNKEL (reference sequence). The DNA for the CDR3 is TGTGCCAGCAGCTCGGGGAGCGGGGGTAGGTATGAGCAGTTCTTC. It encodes CASSSGSGGRYEQFF.

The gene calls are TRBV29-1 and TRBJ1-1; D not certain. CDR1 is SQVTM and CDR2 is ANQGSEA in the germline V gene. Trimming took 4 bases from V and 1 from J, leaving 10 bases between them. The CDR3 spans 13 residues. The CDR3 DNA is TGCAGCGTTGGCTCAGGAACGAACACTGAAGCTTTCTTT. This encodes CSVGSGTNTEAFF.

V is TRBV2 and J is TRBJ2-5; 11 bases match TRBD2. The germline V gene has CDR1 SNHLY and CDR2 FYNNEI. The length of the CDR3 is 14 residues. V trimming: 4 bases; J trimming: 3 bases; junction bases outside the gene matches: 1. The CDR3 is CASSVTSGKETQYF. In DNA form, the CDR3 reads TGTGCCAGCAGTGTGACTAGCGGGAAAGAGACCCAGTACTTC.

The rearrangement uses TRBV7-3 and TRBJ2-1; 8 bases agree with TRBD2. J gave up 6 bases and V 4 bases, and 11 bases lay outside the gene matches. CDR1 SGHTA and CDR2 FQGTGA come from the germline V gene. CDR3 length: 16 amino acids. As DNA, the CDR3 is TGTGCCAGCAGCTCCTCCTCAGTCGGGGGGGGCAATGAGCAGTTCTTC. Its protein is CASSSSSVGGGNEQFF.